This record looks at one TCR beta chain sequence and its context. Its antigen is currently unknown. Compared with germline, one end of the junction differs, possibly owing to a read error. This sample stems from a study of response to subunit inactivated influenza vaccine. Overall study results and limits: After each seasonal influenza vaccination, few new T cells are recruited, the authors suggested.

One entry per CDR3 protein results from TCRdb running MiXCR on the RT-PCR reads. Here the sample spans 800,000 or so distinct CDR3 sequences, 21% being singletons. The TCR sequence derives from a man aged 50-60 years who received an inactivated influenza vaccine. The material was PBMCs from blood, obtained 4 to 6 days after vaccination.

CDR3 residues: CASTETSGINEQFF. Written as DNA, the CDR3 is TGTGCCAGCACTGAAACTAGCGGAATCAATGAGCAGTTCTTC. The rearrangement joins TRBV2 to TRBJ2-1, with 8 positions matching TRBD2. The germline V gene has CDR1 SNHLY and CDR2 FYNNEI. The CDR3 spans 14 residues. Full variable domain (missing parts from reference TRBV2 and TRBJ2-1): EPEVTQTPSHQVTQMGQEVILRCVPISNHLYFYWYRQILGQKVEFLVSFYNNEISEKSEIFDDQFSVERPDGSNFTLKIRSTKLEDSAMYFCASTETSGINEQFFGPGTRLTVL.